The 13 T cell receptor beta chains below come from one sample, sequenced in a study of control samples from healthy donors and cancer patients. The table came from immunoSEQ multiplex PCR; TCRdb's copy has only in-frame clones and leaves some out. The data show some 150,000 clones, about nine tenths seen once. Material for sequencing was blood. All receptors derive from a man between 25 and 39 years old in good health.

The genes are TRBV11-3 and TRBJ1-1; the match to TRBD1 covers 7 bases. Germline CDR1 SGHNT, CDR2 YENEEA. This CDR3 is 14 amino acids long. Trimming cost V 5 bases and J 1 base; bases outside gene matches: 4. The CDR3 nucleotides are TGTGCCAGCAGCCCGGGACAGCAGAACACTGAAGCTTTCTTT. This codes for CASSPGQQNTEAFF.

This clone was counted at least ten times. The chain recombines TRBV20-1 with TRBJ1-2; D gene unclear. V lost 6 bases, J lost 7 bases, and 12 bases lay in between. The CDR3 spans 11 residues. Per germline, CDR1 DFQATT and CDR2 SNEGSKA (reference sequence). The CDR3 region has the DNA TGCAGTGCGACCTATTGGGGTGGCTACACCTTC. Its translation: CSATYWGGYTF.

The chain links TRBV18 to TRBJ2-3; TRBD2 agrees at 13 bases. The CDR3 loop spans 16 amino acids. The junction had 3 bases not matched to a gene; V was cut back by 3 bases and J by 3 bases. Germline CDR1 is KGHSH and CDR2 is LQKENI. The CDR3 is CASSPGLAGETDTQYF. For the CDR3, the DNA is TGTGCCAGCTCACCCGGACTAGCGGGGGAGACAGATACGCAGTATTTT.

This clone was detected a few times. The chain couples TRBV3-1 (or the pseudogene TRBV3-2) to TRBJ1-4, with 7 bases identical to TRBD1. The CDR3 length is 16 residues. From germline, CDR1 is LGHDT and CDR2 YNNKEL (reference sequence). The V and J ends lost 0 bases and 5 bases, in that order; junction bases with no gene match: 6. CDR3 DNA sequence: TGTGCCAGCAGCCAAGATCGTTTCAGGGGGAATGAAAAACTGTTTTTT. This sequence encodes CASSQDRFRGNEKLFF.

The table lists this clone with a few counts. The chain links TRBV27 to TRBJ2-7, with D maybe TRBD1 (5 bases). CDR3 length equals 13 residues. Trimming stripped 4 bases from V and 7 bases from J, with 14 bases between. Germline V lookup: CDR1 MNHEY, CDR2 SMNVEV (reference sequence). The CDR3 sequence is CASSSSRALEQYF. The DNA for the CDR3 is TGTGCCAGCAGTTCCTCCAGGGCCCTGGAGCAGTACTTC.

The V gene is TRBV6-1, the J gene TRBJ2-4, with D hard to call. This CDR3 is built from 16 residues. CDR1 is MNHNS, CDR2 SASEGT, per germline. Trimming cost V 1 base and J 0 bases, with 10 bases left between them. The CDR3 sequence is CASSEVGTLAKNIQYF. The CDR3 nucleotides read TGTGCCAGCAGTGAAGTTGGTACACTAGCCAAAAACATTCAGTACTTC.

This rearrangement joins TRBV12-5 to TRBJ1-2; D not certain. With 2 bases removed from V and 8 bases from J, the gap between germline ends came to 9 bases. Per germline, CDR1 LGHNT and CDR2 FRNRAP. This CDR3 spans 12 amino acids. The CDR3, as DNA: TGTGCTAGTGGTTTGCTCTCTGGGGGCTACACCTTC. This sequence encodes CASGLLSGGYTF. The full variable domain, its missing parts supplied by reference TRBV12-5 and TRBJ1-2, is DARVTQTPRHKVTEMGQEVTMRCQPILGHNTVFWYRQTMMQGLELLAYFRNRAPLDDSGMPKDRFSAEMPDATLATLKIQPSEPRDSAVYFCASGLLSGGYTFGSGTRLTVV.

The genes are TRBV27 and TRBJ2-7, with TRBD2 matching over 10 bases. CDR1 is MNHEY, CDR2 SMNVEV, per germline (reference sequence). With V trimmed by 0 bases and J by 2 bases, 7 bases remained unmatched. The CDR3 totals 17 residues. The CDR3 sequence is CASSLSSSGGSPYEQYF. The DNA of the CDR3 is TGTGCCAGCAGTTTATCCTCTAGCGGGGGCTCCCCCTACGAGCAGTACTTC.

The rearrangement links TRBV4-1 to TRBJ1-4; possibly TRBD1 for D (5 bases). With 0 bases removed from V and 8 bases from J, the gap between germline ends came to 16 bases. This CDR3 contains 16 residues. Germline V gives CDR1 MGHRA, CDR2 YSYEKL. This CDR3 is CASSQELLQGLEKLFF. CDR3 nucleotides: TGCGCCAGCAGCCAAGAACTCCTCCAGGGACTGGAAAAACTGTTTTTT.

The CDR3 region is CASSPTGGDGYTF. The CDR3 DNA reads as TGTGCCAGCAGTCCTACAGGGGGCGATGGCTACACCTTC. V is TRBV28 and J is TRBJ1-2; 9 nucleotides align to TRBD1. The CDR3 has 13 amino acids. Germline V gives CDR1 MDHEN, CDR2 SYDVKM. The trim removed 5 bases at V and 6 bases at J, leaving 4 bases unmatched.

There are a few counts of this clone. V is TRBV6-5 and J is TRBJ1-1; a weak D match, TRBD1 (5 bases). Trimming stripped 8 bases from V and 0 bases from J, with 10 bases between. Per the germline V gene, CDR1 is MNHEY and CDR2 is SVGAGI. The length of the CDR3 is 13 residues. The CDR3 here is CASHRRMNTEAFF. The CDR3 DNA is TGTGCCAGCCACAGGAGAATGAACACTGAAGCTTTCTTT.

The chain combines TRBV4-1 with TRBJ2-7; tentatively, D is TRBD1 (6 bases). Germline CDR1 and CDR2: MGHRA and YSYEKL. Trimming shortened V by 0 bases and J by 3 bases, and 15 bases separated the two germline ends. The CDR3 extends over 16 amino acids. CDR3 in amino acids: CASSQDSLLGGYEQYF. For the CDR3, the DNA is TGCGCCAGCAGCCAAGATAGTCTATTAGGGGGCTACGAGCAGTACTTC.

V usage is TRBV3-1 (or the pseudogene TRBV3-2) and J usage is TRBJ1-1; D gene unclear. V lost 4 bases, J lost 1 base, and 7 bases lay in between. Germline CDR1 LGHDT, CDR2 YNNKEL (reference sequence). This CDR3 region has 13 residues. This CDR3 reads CASSRRTNTEAFF. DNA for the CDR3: TGTGCCAGCAGCCGGCGGACGAACACTGAAGCTTTCTTT.